This T cell receptor (beta chain) was documented in a study of T cell repertoires in ileal Crohn's disease (dated by TCRdb to between 2019 and 2020). Some background on the complete study: Median disease duration was roughly eight years, and around 35% of patients were identified as active smokers at the time of surgery. Endoscopic postoperative recurrence was defined by a Rutgeerts score above i0. A total of around 170 mucosal samples from roughly 60 patients were sequenced, collected from several sites on the surgical specimen as well as at postoperative endoscopy. Every patient underwent surgery because of a complication, which was stricturing disease in roughly 60% of cases and penetrating disease in around 39%. TCR repertoire analysis was done in fewer than 75 Crohn's disease patients from a prospective multicentre cohort. Running in parallel with the study was a multicentre cohort set up to find predictors of early endoscopic recurrence following ileocolonic resection. About half of the patients received postoperative therapy: about 10 received thiopurines and 18 received anti-TNF agents. Overall study outcomes, separate from this receptor: Higher percentages of high-frequency clones at the time of surgery were linked to endoscopic recurrence, and every patient with clonality above 26.8% (18/57) had recurrence. Sorted CD8 T cells carried more high-frequency clones than CD4 T cells, suggesting mucosal expansions were mainly CD8. A significantly higher proportion of clonal expansions was observed in active smokers at surgery than in non-smokers (roughly 27% vs 19%, p=0.02). Only a subgroup of patients, of unstated size, had mucosal CD4 and CD8 T cells sorted and sequenced.

Worth noting for this clone: Its antigen target is currently unknown. Base qualities are missing; no much larger clone stands one base away.

Explained via the paper, the time point label denotes: sorted mucosal CD4 T cells. Before cell sorting, lamina propria lymphocytes from surgical specimens were separated using a Ficoll-hypaque gradient. To be eligible, patients had to be adults with ileal or ileocolonic Crohn's disease and an indication for ileocolonic resection. CD4 and CD8 T cells were sorted using a BD FACSAria III, with a mean purity above 97%. The library was generated by the immunoSEQ multiplex PCR assay. Adaptive Biotechnology amplified CDR3 regions from genomic DNA with a two-step multiplex PCR that controlled for amplification bias. Primers covering every V and J gene segment were used in the first PCR, while barcodes and Illumina adapters were added in the second PCR. CDR3 libraries were sequenced on an Illumina instrument. The authors' pipeline ran thus. The analysis used both the pipelines supplied by the vendor and custom analysis of the raw data in R/Bioconductor with R version 3.3.0. Clonality, ranging from 0 to 1, was calculated as the inverse of the normalised Shannon entropy of all productive clones. High-frequency clones were defined as the repertoire share of the top 100 clones, retaining only clones passing a 95% confidence test. The Simpson index measured repertoire diversity, and the Morisita-Horn index measured overlap between samples. TCRdb holds this immuneACCESS table with in-frame rearrangements only. Some clones are missing; in checked studies, unresolved V genes explain under half, and the rest has no known cause. From that table come the V and J calls and clone size; the DNA was used to work out D and trimming. The sample table shows about 3,400 clones, and more than 75% are seen once. About 3% of the sample is held by the ten biggest clonotypes.

The germline V and J ends show losses of 4 bases and 2 bases respectively, and no gene match explains 4 bases of the junction. Based on the germline V gene (reference sequence), the CDR1 and CDR2 sequences are MNHEY and SMNVEV. From the cysteine up to the phenylalanine, the CDR3 has a length of 14 residues. Left in the record is the CDR3 DNA by itself, 42 bases read in frame from the first base. This receptor was taken from an adult with Crohn's disease. Sequenced sample: CD4+ T cells sorted from the ileum. Recombination connected TRBV27 to TRBJ2-7, with 8 bases in between that match TRBD2. The bases are TGTGCCAGCAGTTCGGGGGGGTTCCCCTACGAGCAGTACTTC. Its product reads: CASSSGGFPYEQYF.